The 12 T cell receptor beta chains presented below share a single source sample, sequenced in a study of shared clonotypes between healthy human individuals. TCRdb's table, derived via immunoSEQ multiplex PCR, lists solely in-frame clones and lacks some. This table holds about 2.3 million clones, over 90% found once. The specimen sequenced was naive CD4+ T cells from PBMCs. Subset described: CD45RA+ positively selected. These receptor sequences come from a man aged 18 to 30 in good health. Some clones in this sample may be carry-over from other donors' samples.

The V call is TRBV7-2, the J call TRBJ1-1; D might be TRBD1 (5 bases). V shed 5 bases and J shed 13 bases, with 14 bases lying between them. The CDR3 runs 11 residues. CDR1 is SGHTA and CDR2 is FQGNSA in the germline V gene. The CDR3 nucleotides are TGTGCCAGCAGCCCCGGGACCCGGGTTTTCTTT. Its translation: CASSPGTRVFF.

The V and J genes are TRBV30 and TRBJ1-5; D possibly corresponds to TRBD1 (5 bases). Germline-derived CDR1 and CDR2 are GTSNPN and SVGIG (reference sequence). Trimming cost V 3 bases and J 0 bases, with 15 bases left between them. This CDR3 has 16 residues. The CDR3 spells CAWSQHQGYSNQPQHF. The CDR3 coding sequence is TGTGCCTGGAGCCAACACCAGGGTTATAGCAATCAGCCCCAGCATTTT.

The gene calls are TRBV5-1 and TRBJ2-7, with a weak D call TRBD2 (6 bases). The CDR3 extends over 13 amino acids. Trimming shortened V by 5 bases and J by 4 bases, and 13 bases separated the two germline ends. Per germline, CDR1 SGHRS and CDR2 YFSETQ. In nucleotides, the CDR3 is TGCGCCAGCAGAGAACCCGGAGGGTACGAGCAGTACTTC. Its protein product is CASREPGGYEQYF.

The chain has TRBV2 and TRBJ1-5; 7 bases agree with TRBD1. Looked up from germline, CDR1 is SNHLY and CDR2 is FYNNEI. The V segment lost 0 bases and the J segment 0 bases; nucleotides outside the gene matches: 8. The CDR3 loop spans 18 amino acids. The CDR3 DNA follows: TGTGCCAGCAGTGAAGCAGGGACAGAGAACTATAGCAATCAGCCCCAGCATTTT. It specifies CASSEAGTENYSNQPQHF.

The chain recombines TRBV9 with TRBJ2-1; maybe TRBD2 (6 bases). The CDR3 sequence is 15 residues long. CDR1 is SGDLS, CDR2 YYNGEE, per germline. V gave up 1 base and J gave up 2 bases, with 10 bases separating them. CDR3 protein: CASSVMEGTYNEQFF. The CDR3 DNA is TGTGCCAGCAGCGTAATGGAGGGGACCTACAATGAGCAGTTCTTC.

The chain links TRBV19 to TRBJ2-3, with 7 nucleotides matching TRBD1. CDR1 and CDR2 (germline): LNHDA, SQIVND (reference sequence). CDR3 length: 18 residues. V lost 4 bases and J lost 0; bases outside the gene matches: 13. The CDR3 DNA is TGTGCCAGTAGTAGCCGGGACAGTTCCTCCTTTAGCACAGATACGCAGTATTTT. It encodes CASSSRDSSSFSTDTQYF.

The chain has TRBV5-1 and TRBJ1-5; D unresolved. The CDR3 runs 18 residues. Trimming pared 6 bases from V and 6 bases from J, leaving 28 bases between. Germline lookup yields CDR1 SGHRS and CDR2 YFSETQ. The CDR3 nucleotides read TGCGCCAGCATTCCCTCCGCCTTAGTAGCGACCGCGGGTCAGCCCCAGCATTTT. Translating it yields CASIPSALVATAGQPQHF. Variable domain in full (rest from reference TRBV5-1 and TRBJ1-5): KAGVTQTPRYLIKTRGQQVTLSCSPISGHRSVSWYQQTPGQGLQFLFEYFSETQRNKGNFPGRFSGRQFSNSRSEMNVSTLELGDSALYLCASIPSALVATAGQPQHFGDGTRLSIL.

This chain uses TRBV15 with TRBJ1-1; no clear D. CDR1 and CDR2 from the germline V gene are LNHNV and YYDKDF (reference sequence). The CDR3 runs to 15 residues. With 0 bases removed from V and 4 bases from J, the gap between germline ends came to 12 bases. CDR3 DNA: TGTGCCACCAGCAGAGATTTGATGAGTTCCACTGAAGCTTTCTTT. This codes for CATSRDLMSSTEAFF. Drawing the rest from reference TRBV15 and TRBJ1-1, the complete variable domain is DAMVIQNPRYQVTQFGKPVTLSCSQTLNHNVMYWYQQKSSQAPKLLFHYYDKDFNNEADTPDNFQSRRPNTSFCFLDIRSPGLGDTAMYLCATSRDLMSSTEAFFGQGTRLTVV.

This clone is a singleton in its sample. This chain uses TRBV2 with TRBJ2-4, with TRBD2 matching 12 bases. Germline-derived CDR1 and CDR2 are SNHLY and FYNNEI. V trimming: 10 bases; J trimming: 11 bases; junction bases outside the gene matches: 12. This CDR3 spans 14 amino acids. The CDR3 coding sequence is TGTGCCACTAGGACCGGGACTAGCGGGCCGCTTCAGTACTTC. Translated: CATRTGTSGPLQYF. Looking up the rest from reference TRBV2 and TRBJ2-4 gives the full variable domain: EPEVTQTPSHQVTQMGQEVILRCVPISNHLYFYWYRQILGQKVEFLVSFYNNEISEKSEIFDDQFSVERPDGSNFTLKIRSTKLEDSAMYFCATRTGTSGPLQYFGAGTRLSVL.

The chain recombines TRBV30 with TRBJ2-2; no clear D gene. CDR3 length: 15 residues. Looked up from germline, CDR1 is GTSNPN and CDR2 is SVGIG (reference sequence). V dropped 3 bases and J dropped 3 bases, with 14 bases sitting between them. This CDR3 is CAWRPTVLDTGELFF. The CDR3 DNA is TGTGCCTGGAGACCCACGGTACTGGACACCGGGGAGCTGTTTTTT.

The V and J genes are TRBV27 and TRBJ1-2; TRBD1 might be the D (5 bases). V gave up 6 bases and J gave up 3 bases, with 14 bases separating them. The CDR3 covers 14 residues. The germline V gene encodes CDR1 MNHEY and CDR2 SMNVEV (reference sequence). In DNA, the CDR3 is TGTGCCAGCAGCCCGGGACCCGACGACTATGGCTACACCTTC. It translates to CASSPGPDDYGYTF.

In this sample, this clone turned up once. The rearrangement joins TRBV27 to TRBJ2-7; D is unclear. V was trimmed by 5 bases and J by 4 bases, leaving 12 bases between them. This CDR3 region has 13 residues. Germline V CDR1 and CDR2: MNHEY, SMNVEV (reference sequence). The CDR3 reads CASSPQKGYEQYF. For the CDR3, the DNA is TGTGCCAGCAGTCCCCAAAAGGGATACGAGCAGTACTTC.